This TCR beta chain was documented in a study of T cell responses to AZD1222 COVID-19 vaccine. Findings and limits, study-wide: Repertoire collection took place solely once the T cell response had peaked. In a largely white British group with more females than males, clonal diversity was possibly underestimated. Among those given AZD1222, only six were seropositive at baseline. Vaccine-associated CD4 TCRs spanned spike, dominant at 160-218 and 743-854.

Libraries were prepared by immunoSEQ multiplex PCR; TCRdb keeps only in-frame clonotypes and omits some of them. The sample lists 150,000 to 200,000 clones, around 87% occurring once. Note on this clone: The target antigen is unknown.

This CDR3 has 10 residues. The V end lost 2 bases, the J end lost 9 bases, and 2 bases lay between the germline ends. Per germline, CDR1 MNHNS and CDR2 SASEGT. The sequences come from peripheral blood, collected on day 0 of MenACWY control vaccination. The chain couples TRBV6-1 to TRBJ2-1; D is unclear. This sequence was found in an adult in good health. CDR3 sequence reads: CASSEFEQFF. In DNA, the CDR3 is TGTGCCAGCAGTGAATTTGAGCAGTTCTTC.